These 13 T cell receptor beta chains share one sample of origin, sequenced in a study of CD4 T cells in relation to SARS-CoV-2 and coronaviruses. The repertoire was sequenced with immunoSEQ multiplex PCR; TCRdb's copy has only in-frame clones and lacks some. The sample contains about 40,000 clones, roughly 84% of which appear only once. Antigen specificity for these receptors is unknown. Sequencing was performed on naive CD4+ T cells from PBMCs, cultured in vitro. Subset: naive CD4+ T cells isolated by negative enrichment. These receptor sequences come from an adult with COVID-19.

This clone was found once. The chain combines TRBV28 with TRBJ2-1; D is tentatively TRBD1 or TRBD2 (6 bases each). The CDR3 is 15 amino acids. Germline CDR1 MDHEN, CDR2 SYDVKM. Trimming removed 5 bases from V and 6 bases from J, with 17 bases in between. CDR3 bases: TGTGCCAGCAGTAAACGGGGGCATTGGGGCAATGAGCAGTTCTTC. Translation: CASSKRGHWGNEQFF. The entire variable domain, with the rest obtained from reference TRBV28 and TRBJ2-1, is as follows: DVKVTQSSRYLVKRTGEKVFLECVQDMDHENMFWYRQDPGLGLRLIYFSYDVKMKEKGDIPEGYSVSREKKERFSLILESASTNQTSMYLCASSKRGHWGNEQFFGPGTRLTVL.

The chain employs TRBV6-2 or TRBV6-3 and TRBJ2-3; 7 bases agree with TRBD2. The CDR3 totals 14 residues. V was pared by 3 bases and J by 2 bases, with 2 bases of the junction left unmatched. Germline CDR1 and CDR2: MNHEY and SVGEGT. The CDR3 loop is CASSYGGDTDTQYF. In nucleotides, the CDR3 is TGTGCCAGCAGTTATGGGGGGGACACAGATACGCAGTATTTT.

The chain employs TRBV13 and TRBJ2-3; 8 nucleotides match TRBD2. The CDR3 is 14 residues long. Germline V CDR1 and CDR2: PRHDT, FYEKMQ (reference sequence). V lost 6 bases, J lost 2 bases, and 4 bases stayed unmatched. The CDR3 nucleotides are TGTGCCAGCAGGAAACTAGCGGTCACAGATACGCAGTATTTT. Residues: CASRKLAVTDTQYF.

This rearrangement joins TRBV11-2 to TRBJ2-5; D might be TRBD1 or TRBD2, each matching 5 bases. V lost 4 bases and J lost 4, with 16 bases in between. The CDR3 has 15 residues. Per the germline V gene, CDR1 is SGHAT and CDR2 is FQNNGV. This CDR3 is CASSSDGTSGETQYF. The CDR3 DNA reads as TGTGCCAGCAGCTCAGATGGGACCTCGGGAGAGACCCAGTACTTC. Supplemented by reference TRBV11-2 and TRBJ2-5, the full variable domain reads EAGVAQSPRYKIIEKRQSVAFWCNPISGHATLYWYQQILGQGPKLLIQFQNNGVVDDSQLPKDRFSAERLKGVDSTLKIQPAKLEDSAVYLCASSSDGTSGETQYFGPGTRLLVL.

The chain recombines TRBV6-5 with TRBJ2-1; 7 bases align to TRBD1. CDR3 length equals 14 residues. Germline V gives CDR1 MNHEY, CDR2 SVGAGI. Unmatched junction bases numbered 9, after V lost 5 bases and J lost 8 bases. The CDR3 DNA sequence: TGTGCCAGCAGTACCAGTAGGACAGGTCATGAGCAGTTCTTC. Translation gives CASSTSRTGHEQFF.

The chain employs TRBV6-2 or TRBV6-3 and TRBJ1-5; 7 positions match TRBD1. The CDR3 contains 17 residues. Unmatched junction bases numbered 11, after V lost 2 bases and J lost 4 bases. The V gene's germline CDR1 is MNHEY and CDR2 SVGEGT. For the CDR3, the DNA is TGTGCCAGCAGTTACGGCCCCAGAGACAGGGTGAATCAGCCCCAGCATTTT. The encoded protein is CASSYGPRDRVNQPQHF.

The V gene is TRBV4-2, the J gene TRBJ2-1; 14 bases are shared with TRBD2. Trimming at V came to 4 bases and at J to 0 bases, leaving 5 bases not matched to a gene. CDR3 size: 18 residues. Germline V CDR1 and CDR2: LGHNA, YNFKEQ. The CDR3 loop is CASSPRTSGRSSYNEQFF. Here the CDR3 DNA reads TGTGCCAGCAGCCCCAGGACTAGCGGGAGGAGCTCCTACAATGAGCAGTTCTTC.

The chain employs TRBV30 and TRBJ2-3; D unclear. CDR3 size: 11 residues. Germline V CDR1 and CDR2: GTSNPN, SVGIG (reference sequence). The ends were cut back, 1 base at V and 4 bases at J, with 3 bases in the middle. The CDR3 bases are TGTGCCTGGAGTGAGCCAGATACGCAGTATTTT. Its translation is CAWSEPDTQYF.

This clone was observed a few times. This rearrangement joins TRBV30 to TRBJ2-1; possible D gene TRBD2, 6 bases. Germline CDR1 reads GTSNPN; CDR2 reads SVGIG (reference sequence). The CDR3 spans 17 residues. The V and J ends lost 1 base and 1 base respectively, with 17 bases between them. The CDR3 sequence is CAWSAPPRGLSYNEQFF. The CDR3 DNA reads TGTGCCTGGAGTGCACCGCCGCGGGGATTGTCCTACAATGAGCAGTTCTTC.

The rearrangement links TRBV7-9 to TRBJ2-7; 10 bases map to TRBD2. Germline V gene sequence: CDR1 SEHNR, CDR2 FQNEAQ (reference sequence). V lost 3 bases, J lost 5 bases, and 10 bases stayed unmatched. This CDR3 has 16 residues. The DNA for the CDR3 is TGTGCCAGCAGCTTGGGGCTAGCGGGAGTTTATGACGAGCAGTACTTC. Protein product: CASSLGLAGVYDEQYF.

The V call is TRBV6-5, the J call TRBJ2-3; 8 bases align to TRBD2. Losses at the gene ends were 2 bases for V and 5 bases for J; bases not matched to a gene: 3. In germline, CDR1 is MNHEY, CDR2 SVGAGI. This CDR3 has 14 residues. CDR3 region: CASSYRRGVDTQYF. In DNA form, the CDR3 reads TGTGCCAGCAGTTACAGGCGGGGGGTAGATACGCAGTATTTT.

The rearrangement links TRBV5-1 to TRBJ2-1, with D possibly being TRBD2 (6 bases). CDR1 and CDR2 (germline): SGHRS, YFSETQ. This CDR3 has 17 amino acids. V was pared by 1 base and J by 0 bases, with 14 bases between. The CDR3 DNA is TGCGCCAGCAGCTTGTTTGCTAGCGCCTCCTCCTACAATGAGCAGTTCTTC. This translates into CASSLFASASSYNEQFF.

This sequence joins TRBV18 and TRBJ2-7; 7 bases are shared with TRBD1. The CDR3 contains 14 residues. J gave up 2 bases and V 6 bases, and 7 bases lay outside the gene matches. Germline CDR1 and CDR2: KGHSH and LQKENI. This chain's CDR3 is CASSPGTDAYEQYF. For the CDR3, the DNA is TGTGCCAGCTCTCCCGGGACAGATGCCTACGAGCAGTACTTC.